The source of this T cell receptor (beta chain) is a study of blood T cell repertoires in COVID-19. Study-level background: Acute and convalescent COVID-19 samples came from the United States, Italy and Spain. The cDNA or gDNA used as material had been derived from T cells, B-cell-depleted T cells, or PBMCs.

Under the authors' procedure: Reference gene primer amplification gave estimated nucleated cell counts. Libraries were prepared by immunoSEQ multiplex PCR; TCRdb keeps only in-frame clonotypes and omits some of them. V, J and clone size reflect that table, while D and trimming were determined from the DNA. The sample holds approximately 310,000 clones, around 87% seen once. This CDR3 has 14 residues. CDR1 SEHNR and CDR2 FQNEAQ come from the germline V gene (reference sequence). The J segment lost 2 bases and the V segment lost 4 bases, leaving 2 bases of the junction unmatched. What was sequenced was peripheral blood. The clonotype originates from a man between 45 and 60 years old with active or convalescent COVID-19. V and J are TRBV7-9 and TRBJ1-2; TRBD1 agrees at 9 bases. The CDR3 reads CASSSTGGNYGYTF. The CDR3 nucleotides read TGTGCCAGCAGCTCTACAGGGGGCAACTATGGCTACACCTTC.